Sequencing of this TCR beta chain was carried out in a study of breast tumors, draining lymph nodes, adjacent tissues (dated by TCRdb to about 2016). Looking at the study overall: In breast cancer patients, the study compared the TCR beta repertoires of tumor, adjacent nontumor tissue and axillary lymph nodes. In human breast cancer, the study set out to assess how tumor, surrounding tissue and draining lymph node repertoires relate to one another and whether T cells might be exchanged between them. Study-level results and caveats: Tumor T-cell repertoires showed less diversity than lymph node repertoires and more diversity than nontumor tissue repertoires, and tumor T-cell repertoires showed preferential V and J gene usage. The data were considered consistent with the idea that most tumor T cells come from the lymph node and then expand in tumor tissue. In luminal-like breast cancer, tumor and nontumor tissue repertoires resembled each other significantly more than in basal-like breast cancer. Rather than being directly demonstrated, the conclusion that tumor T cells originate in lymph nodes was presented as consistent with a hypothesis.

Inclusive of the bounding cysteine and phenylalanine, the CDR3 is 15 residues long. Just CDR3 DNA is preserved here, 45 bases in frame from base 1. Relative to germline, V is 5 bases shorter and J is 1 base shorter, with 13 bases between their ends. The germline V gene (reference sequence) specifies SEHNR as CDR1 and FQNEAQ as CDR2. This clonotype has ten or more counts. No antigen is known for it. No per-base quality is available; no much larger clone lies one base away. Lymph node samples were obtained from the axillary draining lymph nodes of breast cancer patients. The listed sequencing device is Illumina HiSeq 2000. Multiplex PCR amplification was used to build the TCR beta chain libraries. High-throughput sequencing was used to analyze the amplified TCR beta chain products. In-frame beta chains were kept once TCRdb had trimmed the public reads at Q25 with fastp and called clones with MiXCR. One record per CDR3 amino acid sequence lists the most common genes and DNA. The sample table lists approximately 210,000 distinct CDR3 sequences, less than 40% of them with a count of one. The ten top clones hold roughly 1.5% of the sample.

Recombination joined TRBV7-9 with TRBJ2-3, with no reliable assignment of the D segment. The clonotype was recovered from a female donor with breast cancer. Some clones in this sample may be carry-over from other donors' samples. The sample was axillary lymph node tissue. The CDR3 reads as follows: CASSAVVGRTDTQYF. Here is the DNA: TGTGCCAGCAGCGCCGTTGTAGGGCGCACAGATACGCAGTATTTT.